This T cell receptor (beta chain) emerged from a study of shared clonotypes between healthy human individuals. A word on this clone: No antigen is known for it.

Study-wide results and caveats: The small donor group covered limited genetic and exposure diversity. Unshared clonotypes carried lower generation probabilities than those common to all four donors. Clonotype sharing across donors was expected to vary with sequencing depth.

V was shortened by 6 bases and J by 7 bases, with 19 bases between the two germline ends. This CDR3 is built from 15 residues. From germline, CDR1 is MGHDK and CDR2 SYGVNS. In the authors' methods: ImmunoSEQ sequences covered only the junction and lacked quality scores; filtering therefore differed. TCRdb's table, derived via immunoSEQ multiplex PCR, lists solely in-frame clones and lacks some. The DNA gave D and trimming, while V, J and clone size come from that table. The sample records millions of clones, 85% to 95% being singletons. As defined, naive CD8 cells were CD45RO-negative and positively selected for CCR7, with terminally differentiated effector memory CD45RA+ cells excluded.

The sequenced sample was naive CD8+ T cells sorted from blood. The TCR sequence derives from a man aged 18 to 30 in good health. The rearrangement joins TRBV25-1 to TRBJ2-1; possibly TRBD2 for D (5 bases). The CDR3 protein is CASSLGRLGMNEQFF. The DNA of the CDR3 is TGTGCCAGCAGCCTAGGACGCCTCGGGATGAATGAGCAGTTCTTC.